The rows below give T cell receptor beta chains drawn from one sample of a study of blood T cell repertoires in COVID-19. The protocol was immunoSEQ multiplex PCR, while the TCRdb copy is restricted to in-frame clones and leaves out a portion. This sample has 250,000 to 300,000 clones, with just over 85% found just once. The specimen sequenced was PBMCs or T cells enriched from blood (not recorded which). All receptors derive from a young man who had recovered from COVID-19. CDR3s leave out the opening cysteine and the closing phenylalanine or tryptophan. Each record gives: CDR3 length, V gene, J gene, CDR3 protein.

>11|TRBV30|TRBJ2-1
AREREGHNEQF
>14|TRBV6-4|TRBJ2-4
ASPHGGRIAKNIQY
>14|TRBV5-1|TRBJ2-1
ASSSPGTSGTREQF
>10|TRBV2|TRBJ1-2
ASRGRGYGYT
>14|TRBV30|TRBJ1-2
AWSVRFLGGSRGYT
>12|TRBV15|TRBJ1-2
ATSIDRVSHGYT
>13|TRBV19|TRBJ1-1
ASSIWGLMNTEAF
>13|TRBV14|TRBJ2-5
ASSQEAGRWETQY
>13|TRBV10-3|TRBJ2-2
AIEAGGPNTGELF
>12|TRBV19|TRBJ1-5
ASSISGPNQPQH